The T cell receptor beta chain described here comes from a study of cytomegalovirus exposure and HLA in healthy donors. Looking at the study overall: There were roughly 110 million unique TCR beta sequences, drawn from approximately 190 million T cells, in an earlier analysis.

This clone was seen just once. Its antigen is not known. Whole-study results and caveats: Most CMV-associated TCR beta chains were later found to appear HLA-restricted.

CDR1 and CDR2 from the germline V gene are KGHSH and LQKENI. CDR3 length: 16 residues. V lost 0 bases and J 4 bases, leaving 12 bases between the germline ends. A multiplex PCR was run with 60 Vbeta primers and 13 Jbeta primers. Only in-frame clones appear in the TCRdb table, and some are missing; sequencing was by immunoSEQ multiplex PCR. Here the sample spans about 250,000 clones, approximately 80% being singletons. The receptor was isolated from a girl under 10 years old in good health and CMV-seronegative. The source material was PBMCs. This chain joins TRBV18 and TRBJ2-2, with D possibly matching TRBD1 (5 bases). In nucleotides, the CDR3 is TGTGCCAGCTCACCACCGCTTTCAGGGTTCACCGGGGAGCTGTTTTTT. It yields the protein CASSPPLSGFTGELFF.